This T cell receptor (beta chain) stems from a study of blood T cell repertoires in COVID-19. Assay: immunoSEQ multiplex PCR; the TCRdb copy retains only in-frame clones and omits some. The table has a few hundred thousand clones, less than 90% seen once. Sequenced: PBMCs or T cells enriched from blood (not recorded which). The source of this sequence is a woman in her thirties who had recovered from COVID-19.

The CDR3 reads CASSWAGGPSYEQYF. The CDR3 nucleotides are TGTGCCAGCAGCTGGGCGGGAGGCCCTAGCTACGAGCAGTACTTC. The chain employs TRBV7-6 and TRBJ2-7; 8 bases are shared with TRBD2. The germline V gene has CDR1 SGHVS and CDR2 FNYEAQ. The CDR3 has 15 residues. Unmatched junction bases numbered 8, after V lost 4 bases and J lost 3 bases.